This T cell receptor (beta chain) emerged from a study of cytomegalovirus exposure and HLA in healthy donors. PCR primers comprised 60 Vbeta and 13 Jbeta primers. TCRdb's copy holds only in-frame clones and misses some; the assay was immunoSEQ multiplex PCR. The data hold under 150,000 clones, with about 79% observed a single time. Trimming removed 4 bases from V and 1 base from J; junction bases left unmatched: 5. Germline V CDR1 and CDR2: MNHEY, SVGAGI. The CDR3 contains 16 residues. The chain joins TRBV6-5 to TRBJ1-5, with 9 positions matching TRBD1. The sequenced material came from PBMCs. The sequence was collected from a man aged 50 to 60 in good health and CMV-seronegative. The DNA for the CDR3 is TGTGCCAGCAGTTCGTCGGGACAGGGAAGCAATCAGCCCCAGCATTTT. Translation: CASSSSGQGSNQPQHF.